Given below is one T cell receptor beta chain in context. Its matching antigen is unknown. The assay was immunoSEQ multiplex PCR, and TCRdb's table has in-frame clones only and misses some. This table holds about 190,000 clones, about four fifths found once. The source of the sample is a study of cytomegalovirus exposure and HLA in healthy donors. This CDR3 is 15 amino acids long. Trimming at V came to 2 bases and at J to 6 bases, leaving 7 bases not matched to a gene. CDR1 and CDR2 from the germline V gene are SGDLS and YYNGEE. Study-wide results and limits: While the bulk of TCR sequences proved rare, some public TCRs turned up in many donors. Three CMV-associated chains proved CMV antigen-specific in vitro.

This TCR was sampled from a woman younger than 35 in good health and CMV-seropositive. The sequenced sample was PBMCs. The chain combines TRBV9 with TRBJ1-5, with 8 bases matching TRBD1. CDR3 residues: CASSVGTGNTQPQHF. CDR3 nucleotide sequence: TGTGCCAGCAGCGTGGGGACAGGAAATACTCAGCCCCAGCATTTT.